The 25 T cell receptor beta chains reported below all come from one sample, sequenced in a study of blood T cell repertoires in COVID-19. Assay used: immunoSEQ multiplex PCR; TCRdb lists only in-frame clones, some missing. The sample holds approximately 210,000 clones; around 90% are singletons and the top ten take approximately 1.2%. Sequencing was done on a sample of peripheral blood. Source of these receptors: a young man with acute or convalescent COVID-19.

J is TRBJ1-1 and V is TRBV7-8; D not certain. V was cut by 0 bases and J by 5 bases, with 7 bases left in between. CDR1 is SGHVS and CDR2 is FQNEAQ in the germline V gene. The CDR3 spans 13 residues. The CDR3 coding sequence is TGTGCCAGCAGCTTAGCCCTACGGACTGAAGCTTTCTTT. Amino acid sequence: CASSLALRTEAFF. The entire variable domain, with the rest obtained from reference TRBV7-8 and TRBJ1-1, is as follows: GAGVSQSPRYKVAKRGQDVALRCDPISGHVSLFWYQQALGQGPEFLTYFQNEAQLDKSGLPSDRFFAERPEGSVSTLKIQRTQQEDSAVYLCASSLALRTEAFFGQGTRLTVV.

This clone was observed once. CDR3 in amino acids: CASSQRLAGGPDTQYF. The CDR3 DNA reads as TGTGCCAGCAGCCAAAGACTAGCGGGGGGCCCAGATACGCAGTATTTT. The chain couples TRBV3-1 (or the pseudogene TRBV3-2) to TRBJ2-3; TRBD2 matches at 13 bases. CDR1 LGHDT and CDR2 YNNKEL come from the germline V gene (reference sequence). The CDR3 runs 16 residues. The V gene end was trimmed by 2 bases and the J gene end by 4 bases; junction bases not matched to a gene: 3.

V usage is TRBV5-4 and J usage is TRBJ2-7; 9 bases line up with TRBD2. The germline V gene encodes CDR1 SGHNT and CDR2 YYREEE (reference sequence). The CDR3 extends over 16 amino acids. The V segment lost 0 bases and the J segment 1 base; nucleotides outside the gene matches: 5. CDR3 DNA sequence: TGTGCCAGCAGCTTGGGGCTAGCGGGGAGATCCTACGAGCAGTACTTC. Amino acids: CASSLGLAGRSYEQYF.

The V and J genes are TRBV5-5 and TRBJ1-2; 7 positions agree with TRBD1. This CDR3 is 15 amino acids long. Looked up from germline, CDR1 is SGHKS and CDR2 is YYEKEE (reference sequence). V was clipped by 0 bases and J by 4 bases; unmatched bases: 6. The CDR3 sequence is CASSLGRQGAYGYTF. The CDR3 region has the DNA TGTGCCAGCAGCTTGGGGCGACAGGGAGCCTATGGCTACACCTTC.

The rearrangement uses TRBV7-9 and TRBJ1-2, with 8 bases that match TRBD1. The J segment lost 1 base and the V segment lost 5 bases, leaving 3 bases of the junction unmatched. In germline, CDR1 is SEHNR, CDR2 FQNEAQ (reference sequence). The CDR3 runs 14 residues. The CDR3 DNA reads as TGTGCCAGCAGCCGGACAGGGATTAACTATGGCTACACCTTC. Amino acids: CASSRTGINYGYTF.

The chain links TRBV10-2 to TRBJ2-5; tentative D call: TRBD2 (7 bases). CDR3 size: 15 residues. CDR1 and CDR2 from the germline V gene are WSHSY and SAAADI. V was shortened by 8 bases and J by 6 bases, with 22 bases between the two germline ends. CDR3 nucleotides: TGCGCCAGCCCTGGGGGGGGCCGAGGGAGGCAGACCCAGTACTTC. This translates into CASPGGGRGRQTQYF.

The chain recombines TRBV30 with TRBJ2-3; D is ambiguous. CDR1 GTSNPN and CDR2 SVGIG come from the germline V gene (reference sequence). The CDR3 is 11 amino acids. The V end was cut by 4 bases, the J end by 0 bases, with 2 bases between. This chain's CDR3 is CAWTSTDTQYF. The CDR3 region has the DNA TGTGCCTGGACTAGCACAGATACGCAGTATTTT.

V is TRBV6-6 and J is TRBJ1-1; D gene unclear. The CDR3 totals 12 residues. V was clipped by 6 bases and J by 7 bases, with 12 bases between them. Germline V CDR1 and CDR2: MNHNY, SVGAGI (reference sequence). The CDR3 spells CASSPGGREAFF. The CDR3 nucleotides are TGTGCCAGCAGCCCTGGCGGCCGTGAAGCTTTCTTT.

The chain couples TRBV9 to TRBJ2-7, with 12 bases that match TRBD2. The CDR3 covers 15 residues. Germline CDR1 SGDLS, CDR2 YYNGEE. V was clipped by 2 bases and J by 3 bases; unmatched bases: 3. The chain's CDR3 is CASSVGTSGFYEQYF. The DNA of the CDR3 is TGTGCCAGCAGCGTTGGGACTAGCGGGTTCTACGAGCAGTACTTC.

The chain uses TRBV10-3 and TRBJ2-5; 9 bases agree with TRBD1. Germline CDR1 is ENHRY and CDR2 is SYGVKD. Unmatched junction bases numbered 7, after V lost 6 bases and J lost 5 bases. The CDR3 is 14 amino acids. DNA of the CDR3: TGTGCCATCAGCCAACAGGGGGCTGGGGAGACCCAGTACTTC. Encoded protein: CAISQQGAGETQYF.

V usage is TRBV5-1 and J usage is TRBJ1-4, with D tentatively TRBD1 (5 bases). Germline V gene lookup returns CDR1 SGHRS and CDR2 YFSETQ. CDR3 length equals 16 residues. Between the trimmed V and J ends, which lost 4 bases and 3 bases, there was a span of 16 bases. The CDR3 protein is CASSTRGLGANEKLFF. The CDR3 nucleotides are TGCGCCAGCAGCACGAGGGGACTTGGGGCTAATGAAAAACTGTTTTTT.

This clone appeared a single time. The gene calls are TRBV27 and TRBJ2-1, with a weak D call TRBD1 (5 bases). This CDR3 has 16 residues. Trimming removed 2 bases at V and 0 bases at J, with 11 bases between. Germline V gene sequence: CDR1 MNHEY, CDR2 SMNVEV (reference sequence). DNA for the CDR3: TGTGCCAGCAGTTTACAGGGTAGAGTCTCCTACAATGAGCAGTTCTTC. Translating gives CASSLQGRVSYNEQFF.

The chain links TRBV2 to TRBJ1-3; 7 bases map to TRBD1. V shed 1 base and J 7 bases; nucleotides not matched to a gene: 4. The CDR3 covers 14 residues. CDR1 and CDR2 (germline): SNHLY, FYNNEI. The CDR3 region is CASSEGQGWNTIYF. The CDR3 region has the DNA TGTGCCAGCAGTGAAGGACAGGGCTGGAACACCATATATTTT.

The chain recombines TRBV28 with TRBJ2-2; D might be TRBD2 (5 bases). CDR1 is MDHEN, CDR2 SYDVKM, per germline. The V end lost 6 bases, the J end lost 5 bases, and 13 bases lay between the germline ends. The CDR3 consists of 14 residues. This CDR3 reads CASRFSDTTGELFF. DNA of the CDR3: TGTGCCAGCAGATTTAGCGATACGACCGGGGAGCTGTTTTTT.

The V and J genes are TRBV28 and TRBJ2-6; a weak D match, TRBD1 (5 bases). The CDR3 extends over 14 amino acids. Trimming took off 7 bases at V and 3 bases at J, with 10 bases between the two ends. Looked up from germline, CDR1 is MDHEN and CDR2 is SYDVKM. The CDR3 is CASTLRVGANVLTF. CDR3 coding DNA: TGTGCCAGCACTCTCAGGGTTGGGGCCAACGTCCTGACTTTC.

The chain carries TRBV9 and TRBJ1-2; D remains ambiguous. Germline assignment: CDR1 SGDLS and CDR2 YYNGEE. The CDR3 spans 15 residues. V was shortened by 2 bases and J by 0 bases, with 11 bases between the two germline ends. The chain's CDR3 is CASSVFPRANYGYTF. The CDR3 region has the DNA TGTGCCAGCAGCGTGTTCCCCCGGGCTAACTATGGCTACACCTTC.

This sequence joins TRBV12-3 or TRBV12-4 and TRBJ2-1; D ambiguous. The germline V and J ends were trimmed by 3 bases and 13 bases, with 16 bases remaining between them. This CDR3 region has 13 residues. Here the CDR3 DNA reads TGTGCCAGCAGTTTTCGCGGCAGCCCGGAACAGTTCTTC. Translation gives CASSFRGSPEQFF.

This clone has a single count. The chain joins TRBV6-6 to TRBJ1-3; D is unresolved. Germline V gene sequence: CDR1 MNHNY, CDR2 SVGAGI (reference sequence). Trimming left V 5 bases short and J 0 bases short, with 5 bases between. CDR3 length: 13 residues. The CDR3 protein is CASSSLSGNTIYF. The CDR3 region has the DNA TGTGCCAGCAGTAGCCTCTCTGGAAACACCATATATTTT.

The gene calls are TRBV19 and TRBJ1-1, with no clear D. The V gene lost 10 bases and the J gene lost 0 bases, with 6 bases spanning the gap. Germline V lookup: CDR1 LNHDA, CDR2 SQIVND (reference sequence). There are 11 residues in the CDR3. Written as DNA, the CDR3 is TGTGCCACCCTAATGAACACTGAAGCTTTCTTT. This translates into CATLMNTEAFF.

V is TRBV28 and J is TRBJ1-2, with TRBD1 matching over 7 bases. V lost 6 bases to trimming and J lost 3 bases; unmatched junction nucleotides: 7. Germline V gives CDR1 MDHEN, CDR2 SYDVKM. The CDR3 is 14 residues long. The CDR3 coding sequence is TGTGCCAGCAGACCAGGGACAGATTACTATGGCTACACCTTC. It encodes CASRPGTDYYGYTF.

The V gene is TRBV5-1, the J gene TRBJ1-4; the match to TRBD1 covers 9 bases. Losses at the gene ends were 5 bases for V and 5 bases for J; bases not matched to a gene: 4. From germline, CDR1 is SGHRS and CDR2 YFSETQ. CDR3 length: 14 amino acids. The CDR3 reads CASSTGTGNEKLFF. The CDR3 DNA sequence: TGCGCCAGCAGTACCGGGACAGGGAATGAAAAACTGTTTTTT.

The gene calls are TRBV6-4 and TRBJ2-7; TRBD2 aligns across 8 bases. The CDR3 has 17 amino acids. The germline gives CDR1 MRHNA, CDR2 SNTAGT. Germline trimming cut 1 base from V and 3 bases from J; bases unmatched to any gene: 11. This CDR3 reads CASSDCLVCGRFYEQYF. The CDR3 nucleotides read TGTGCCAGCAGTGACTGCCTCGTTTGCGGGAGGTTCTACGAGCAGTACTTC.

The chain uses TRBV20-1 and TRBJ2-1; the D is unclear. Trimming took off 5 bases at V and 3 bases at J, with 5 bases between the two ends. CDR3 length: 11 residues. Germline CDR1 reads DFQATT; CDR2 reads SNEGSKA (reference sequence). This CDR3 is CSAPVYNEQFF. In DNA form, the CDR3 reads TGCAGTGCTCCGGTCTACAATGAGCAGTTCTTC.

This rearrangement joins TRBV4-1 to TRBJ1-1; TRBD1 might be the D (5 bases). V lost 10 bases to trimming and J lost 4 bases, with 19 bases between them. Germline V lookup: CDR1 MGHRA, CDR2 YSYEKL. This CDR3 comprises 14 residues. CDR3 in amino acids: CATNTPGGSTEAFF. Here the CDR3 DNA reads TGCGCCACCAACACTCCGGGGGGTAGCACTGAAGCTTTCTTT.

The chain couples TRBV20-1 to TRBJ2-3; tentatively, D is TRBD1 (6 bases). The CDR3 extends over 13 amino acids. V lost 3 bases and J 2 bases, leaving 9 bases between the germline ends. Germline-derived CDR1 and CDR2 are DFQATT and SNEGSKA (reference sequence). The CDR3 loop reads CSASSGATDTQYF. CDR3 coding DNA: TGCAGTGCTAGTTCAGGGGCCACAGATACGCAGTATTTT.